What follows are 9 T cell receptor beta chains derived from one specimen sequenced in a study of CD8+CD57+ T cells in acquired aplastic anemia. TCR beta VDJ combinations and CDR3 sequences were profiled from genomic DNA. Each CDR3 protein is one row after TCRdb ran MiXCR on the reads. The sample holds 180,000 or so distinct CDR3 sequences, around 45% seen once. The source material was sorted CD4+, CD8+, or CD8+CD57+ T cells (not recorded which) from PBMCs. The source is a human donor in good health.

This clonotype has more than one count but fewer than ten. V is TRBV7-9 and J is TRBJ2-7; D ambiguous. V shed 5 bases and J shed 6 bases, with 11 bases lying between them. Germline loops: CDR1 SEHNR, CDR2 FQNEAQ (reference sequence). The CDR3 loop spans 12 amino acids. CDR3: CASSIDSREQYF. For the CDR3, the DNA is TGTGCCAGCAGCATTGACTCCCGCGAGCAGTACTTC.

This clonotype was recorded at least ten times. The gene calls are TRBV4-3 and TRBJ1-5; TRBD1 might be the D (6 bases). Germline CDR1 LGHNA, CDR2 YSLEER. The CDR3 extends over 16 amino acids. The germline V and J ends were trimmed by 0 bases and 4 bases, with 13 bases remaining between them. The CDR3 DNA reads TGCGCCAGCAGCCAAGATCTGGGGGCCTCAAATCAGCCCCAGCATTTT. Residues: CASSQDLGASNQPQHF.

Concerning this clonotype: A read error may be the cause here, since a much bigger clone is one base away. V gene TRBV12-3 or TRBV12-4 combines with J gene TRBJ1-2, with TRBD1 matching over 9 bases. The CDR3 runs 16 residues. The DNA of the CDR3 is TGTGCCAACAGTTTAGGGACAGGGCTTACTAACTATGGCTACACCTTC. Encoded protein: CANSLGTGLTNYGYTF.

This clonotype was observed many times. The chain recombines TRBV24-1 with TRBJ1-6; D perhaps matches TRBD1 (5 bases). V was shortened by 7 bases and J by 7 bases, with 10 bases between the two germline ends. This CDR3 region has 13 residues. Germline values: CDR1 KGHDR, CDR2 SFDVKD. This chain's CDR3 is CATSRDGNSPLHF. Written as DNA, the CDR3 is TGTGCCACCAGCAGGGATGGGAATTCACCCCTCCACTTT.

The chain combines TRBV10-1 with TRBJ2-1; tentatively, D is TRBD2 (6 bases). V was clipped by 11 bases and J by 14 bases, with 31 bases between them. This CDR3 has 15 residues. Germline V gene data show CDR1 as WNHNN and CDR2 as SYGVQD (reference sequence). CDR3 DNA: TGCGCCCGGCGATACGGGGGTTTCTCGGCCTTTCCTGAGTTCTTC. Translated: CARRYGGFSAFPEFF.

This clonotype has ten or more counts. The chain joins TRBV12-3 or TRBV12-4 to TRBJ1-2, with 9 bases that match TRBD1. Losses at the gene ends were 4 bases for V and 2 bases for J; bases not matched to a gene: 5. The CDR3 contains 15 residues. The CDR3 is CASSSQGAMNYGYTF. The CDR3, as DNA: TGTGCCAGCAGTTCACAGGGGGCTATGAACTATGGCTACACCTTC.

This clonotype was counted many times. V usage is TRBV9 and J usage is TRBJ2-1, with TRBD2 as a possible D gene (6 bases). Germline lookup yields CDR1 SGDLS and CDR2 YYNGEE. This CDR3 contains 14 residues. The germline V and J ends were trimmed by 4 bases and 3 bases, with 11 bases remaining between them. CDR3 sequence reads: CASSPRTNYNEQFF. The CDR3 DNA sequence: TGTGCCAGCAGCCCTAGGACTAACTACAATGAGCAGTTCTTC. Based on the CDR3 plus reference TRBV9 and TRBJ2-1, the full variable domain is DSGVTQTPKHLITATGQRVTLRCSPRSGDLSVYWYQQSLDQGLQFLIQYYNGEERAKGNILERFSAQQFPDLHSELNLSSLELGDSALYFCASSPRTNYNEQFFGPGTRLTVL.

This chain uses TRBV2 with TRBJ2-1; tentatively, D is TRBD2 (6 bases). This CDR3 spans 14 amino acids. The germline CDR1 and CDR2 sequences are SNHLY and FYNNEI. Trimming cost V 4 bases and J 1 base, with 8 bases left between them. The CDR3 DNA sequence: TGTGCCAGCAGTGCTAGCGAATCCTACAATGAGCAGTTCTTC. This gives the protein CASSASESYNEQFF.

On this clonotype: One base away lies a much larger clone, so this may be a sequencing read error. V is TRBV5-1 and J is TRBJ1-5; D ambiguous. This CDR3 region has 17 residues. Looked up from germline, CDR1 is SGHRS and CDR2 is YFSETQ. CDR3 coding DNA: TGCGCCAGCAGCTTGGCCCCCTCAGGCGGAAGCAATCGGCCCCAGCATTTT. It encodes CASSLAPSGGSNRPQHF.